The rows below give T cell receptor beta chains drawn from one sample of a study of cytomegalovirus exposure and HLA in healthy donors. Some clones are missing from TCRdb's copy, which holds only in-frame ones; the method was immunoSEQ multiplex PCR. Here the sample spans over 150,000 clones, 70% to 85% being singletons. Material for sequencing was PBMCs. The receptors derive from a man aged 40-49 years in good health and CMV-seronegative. The CDR3 runs from the conserved cysteine through the conserved F or W. The D gene is left open where the match is weak.

TRBD1 TRBJ2-1 TRBV29-1 CSVEQGAAYNEQFF
- TRBJ1-2 TRBV7-9 CASSPSRGARGYGYTF
- TRBJ1-2 TRBV19 CASSHQGGYTF
TRBD2 TRBJ2-2 TRBV6-5 CASRLAGVNTGELFF
- TRBJ1-1 TRBV27 CASRRGVAEAFF
TRBD2 TRBJ2-7 TRBV5-1 CASSLGLAGGVEQYF
TRBD2 TRBJ2-2 TRBV7-9 CASSFTSGVSQGGELFF
- TRBJ1-2 TRBV5-1 CASSLPSGQHGYTF
- TRBJ2-1 TRBV5-5 CASSLDYHYNEQFF
- TRBJ2-7 TRBV13 CASSLRTRYEQYF
- TRBJ1-6 TRBV2 CASALGGQNSPLHF
- TRBJ2-7 TRBV7-2 CASSLTDRLYEQYF
TRBD2 TRBJ2-3 TRBV29-1 CSVPTSGGFTDTQYF
- TRBJ1-1 TRBV4-1 CASSQAEEAFF
- TRBJ2-7 TRBV29-1 CSVEERAASYEQYF
- TRBJ2-3 TRBV4-3 CASSQRTVYSDTQYF
- TRBJ1-1 TRBV6-5 CASSYYSGSRNTEAFF
TRBD2 TRBJ2-7 TRBV5-1 CASSYLADSYEQYF
TRBD1 TRBJ2-1 TRBV27 CASSLVRGLYNEQFF